This T cell receptor beta chain emerged from a study of human T cells and chemical hapten exposure. Study-wide results and caveats: TCRs exceeding a frequency of 1 in 1000 stayed unchanged under DPC sensitization.

As to time point: pre-sensitization, week 0. This sample's treatment: therapeutic diphenylcyclopropenone sensitization with weekly scalp DPC. It was from unfractionated whole blood that total RNA was extracted. Single cDNA molecules in the library carried unique molecular identifiers attached during preparation. MiXCR, applied by TCRdb to the RACE reads, yields one record per CDR3 protein. The sample includes under 200,000 distinct CDR3 sequences, more than 25% of them seen just once. This clonotype was detected a few times. The antigen is not known. Between the trimmed V and J ends, which lost 4 bases and 8 bases, there was a span of 12 bases. The CDR3 covers 14 residues. CDR1 is MNHEY and CDR2 is SVGEGT in the germline V gene.

Source: whole blood, taken in connection with sensitization to the hapten diphenylcyclopropenone (DPC). This chain connects TRBV6-2 or TRBV6-3 to TRBJ1-6, with D unclear. The source of this sequence is a woman aged 25 to 45 with alopecia areata. Some clones in this sample may be carry-over from other donors' samples. The CDR3 spells CASSSAPGYSPLHF. CDR3 in DNA: TGTGCCAGCAGTTCGGCCCCGGGGTATTCACCCCTCCACTTT.